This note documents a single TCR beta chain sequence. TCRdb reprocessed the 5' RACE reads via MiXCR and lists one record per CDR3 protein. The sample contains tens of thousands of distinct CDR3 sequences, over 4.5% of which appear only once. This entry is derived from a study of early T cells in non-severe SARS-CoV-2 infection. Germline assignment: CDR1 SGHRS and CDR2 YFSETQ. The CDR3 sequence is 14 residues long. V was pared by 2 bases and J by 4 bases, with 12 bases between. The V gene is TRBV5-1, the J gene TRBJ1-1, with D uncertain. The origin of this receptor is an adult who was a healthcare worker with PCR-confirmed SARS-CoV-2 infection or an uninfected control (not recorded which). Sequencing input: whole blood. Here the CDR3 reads CASSLRVRGTEAFF. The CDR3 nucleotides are TGCGCCAGCAGCTTAAGGGTGCGGGGCACTGAAGCTTTCTTT.